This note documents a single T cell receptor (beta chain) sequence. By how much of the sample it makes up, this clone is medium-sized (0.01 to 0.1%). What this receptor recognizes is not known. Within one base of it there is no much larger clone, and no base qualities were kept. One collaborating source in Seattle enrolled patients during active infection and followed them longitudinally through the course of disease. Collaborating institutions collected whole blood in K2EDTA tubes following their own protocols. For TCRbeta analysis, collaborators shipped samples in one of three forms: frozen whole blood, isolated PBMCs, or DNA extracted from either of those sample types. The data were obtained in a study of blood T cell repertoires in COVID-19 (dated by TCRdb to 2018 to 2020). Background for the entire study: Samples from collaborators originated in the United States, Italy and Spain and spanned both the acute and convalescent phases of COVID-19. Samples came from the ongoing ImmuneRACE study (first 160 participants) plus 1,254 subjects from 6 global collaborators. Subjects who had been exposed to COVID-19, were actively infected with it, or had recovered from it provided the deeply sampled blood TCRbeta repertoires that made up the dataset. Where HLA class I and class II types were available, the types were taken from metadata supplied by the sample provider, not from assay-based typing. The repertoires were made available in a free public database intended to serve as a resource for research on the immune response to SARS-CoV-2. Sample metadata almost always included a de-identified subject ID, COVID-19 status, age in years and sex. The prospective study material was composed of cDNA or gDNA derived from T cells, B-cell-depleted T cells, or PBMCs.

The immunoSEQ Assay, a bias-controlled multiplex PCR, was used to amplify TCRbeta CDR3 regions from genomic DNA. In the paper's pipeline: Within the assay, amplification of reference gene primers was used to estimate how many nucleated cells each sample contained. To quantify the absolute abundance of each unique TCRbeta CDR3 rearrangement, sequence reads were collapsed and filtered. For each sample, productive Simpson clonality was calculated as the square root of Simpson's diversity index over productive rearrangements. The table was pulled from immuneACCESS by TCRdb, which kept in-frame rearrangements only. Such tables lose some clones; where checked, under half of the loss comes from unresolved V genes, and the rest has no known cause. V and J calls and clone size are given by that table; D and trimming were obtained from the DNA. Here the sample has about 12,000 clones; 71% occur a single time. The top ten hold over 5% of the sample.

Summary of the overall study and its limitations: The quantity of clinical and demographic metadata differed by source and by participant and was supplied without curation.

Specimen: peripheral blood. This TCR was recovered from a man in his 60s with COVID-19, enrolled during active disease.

The CDR3: CASSHTQGGLPYEQYF. DNA sequence: TGTGCCAGCAGCCATACACAGGGCGGGCTCCCCTACGAGCAGTACTTC. The chain links TRBV5-6 with TRBJ2-7; possibly the D gene is TRBD1, per 6 matching bases. There are 16 amino acids in the CDR3, from cysteine to phenylalanine inclusive. Only the CDR3 DNA is retained, 48 bases long and in frame from the first base. Trimming at the junction amounts to 4 bases on V and 2 bases on J, and the germline ends lie 19 bases apart. As encoded in the germline V gene, CDR1 is SGHDT while CDR2 is YYEEEE.